This T cell receptor beta chain derives from a study of Graves' ophthalmopathy and Graves' hyperthyroidism. In the study overall: At initial diagnosis, peripheral blood was obtained, and this preceded any treatment.

A word on this clonotype: The antigen is not known.

Certain patients, namely those with other autoimmune diseases, uncontrolled infections, pregnancy or lactation, were excluded. RNA transcripts served as template for amplifying TCR beta CDR3 sequences. The first round was an RT-PCR with HTBI primers, and the second round was a multiplex PCR. From the multiplex PCR reads, TCRdb called clonotypes with MiXCR, one entry per CDR3 protein. The sample lists about 400,000 distinct CDR3 sequences; approximately 21% were seen once. Study-wide results and limits: Blood contained most expanded thyroid clonotypes exceeding 0.001 frequency. Progression of ophthalmopathy was predicted by the model with less than 71% sensitivity and around 72% specificity.

The junction had 5 bases not matched to a gene; V was cut back by 4 bases and J by 5 bases. CDR3 size: 13 residues. CDR1 and CDR2 (germline): GTSNPN, SVGIG (reference sequence). Sequencing was done on a sample of peripheral blood. The sequence was obtained from a woman under 30 with stable Graves' hyperthyroidism. V is TRBV30 and J is TRBJ1-5, with 7 nucleotides matching TRBD1. The CDR3 protein is CAWNRGLDQPQHF. CDR3 in DNA: TGTGCCTGGAACAGGGGACTTGATCAGCCCCAGCATTTT.